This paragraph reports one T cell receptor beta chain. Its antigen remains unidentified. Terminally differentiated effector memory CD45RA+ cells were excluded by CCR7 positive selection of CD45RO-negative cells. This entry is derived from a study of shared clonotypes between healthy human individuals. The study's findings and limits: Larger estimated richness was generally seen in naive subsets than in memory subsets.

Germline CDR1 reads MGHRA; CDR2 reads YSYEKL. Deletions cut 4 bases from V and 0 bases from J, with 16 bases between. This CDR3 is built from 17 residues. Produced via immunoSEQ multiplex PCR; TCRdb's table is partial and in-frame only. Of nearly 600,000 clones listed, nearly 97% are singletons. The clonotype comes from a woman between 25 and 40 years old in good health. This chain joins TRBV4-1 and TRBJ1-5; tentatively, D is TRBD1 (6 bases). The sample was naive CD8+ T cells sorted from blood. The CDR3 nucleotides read TGCGCCAGCAGCCGCTCGGGGGGCAGTTATAGCAATCAGCCCCAGCATTTT. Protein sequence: CASSRSGGSYSNQPQHF.